These 22 T cell receptor beta chains were sequenced from one sample in a study of OX40 agonist ivuxolimab in advanced cancers. Produced via immunoSEQ multiplex PCR; TCRdb's table is partial and in-frame only. The sample comprises about 48,000 clones, over 75% of which are singletons, and roughly 4.4% rests with the top ten. The sample in question was CD4+ or CD8+ T cells sorted from blood, obtained in a trial of the OX40 agonist ivuxolimab. The receptors were gathered from an adult with an advanced solid tumor such as melanoma, head and neck, liver or kidney cancer.

This rearrangement joins TRBV11-1 to TRBJ2-7; 7 bases are a match to TRBD1. CDR3 length: 14 residues. The ends lost 4 bases at V and 4 bases at J; junction bases unmatched: 7. The germline gives CDR1 SGHAT, CDR2 FQDESV (reference sequence). The CDR3 region has the DNA TGTGCCAGCAGCTATGGGACAGAATTATACGAGCAGTACTTC. Protein sequence: CASSYGTELYEQYF.

The chain employs TRBV4-2 and TRBJ1-1; tentative D call: TRBD1 (6 bases). Germline CDR1 is LGHNA and CDR2 is YNFKEQ. The CDR3 loop spans 14 amino acids. V gave up 0 bases and J gave up 10 bases, with 15 bases separating them. The CDR3, as DNA: TGTGCCAGCAGCCAAGACTTGGGGGGCTTGGGAGCTTTCTTT. Residues: CASSQDLGGLGAFF.

This clone was detected a few times. This chain uses TRBV5-5 with TRBJ2-7; 10 nucleotides align to TRBD2. CDR3 length: 14 amino acids. CDR1 and CDR2 from the germline V gene are SGHKS and YYEKEE (reference sequence). The trim removed 7 bases at V and 1 base at J, leaving 5 bases unmatched. The CDR3 here is CASQQLAGSYEQYF. The CDR3 DNA sequence: TGTGCCAGCCAGCAACTAGCGGGATCCTACGAGCAGTACTTC. The full variable domain, completed using reference TRBV5-5 and TRBJ2-7, is DAGVTQSPTHLIKTRGQQVTLRCSPISGHKSVSWYQQVLGQGPQFIFQYYEKEERGRGNFPDRFSARQFPNYSSELNVNALLLGDSALYLCASQQLAGSYEQYFGPGTRLTVT.

The table lists this clone with a count of one. The chain uses TRBV27 and TRBJ2-7; unclear D gene. The V and J ends lost 3 bases and 2 bases respectively, with 8 bases between them. This CDR3 spans 13 amino acids. Germline loops: CDR1 MNHEY, CDR2 SMNVEV (reference sequence). The CDR3 bases are TGTGCCAGCAGTTTCGGCCGCGCCTACGAGCAGTACTTC. This encodes CASSFGRAYEQYF.

The chain uses TRBV4-1 and TRBJ2-1; 8 bases line up with TRBD2. The CDR3 consists of 17 residues. V was clipped by 1 base and J by 5 bases; unmatched bases: 10. The germline V gene encodes CDR1 MGHRA and CDR2 YSYEKL. CDR3 sequence reads: CASSQVPSGSPNNEQFF. DNA for the CDR3: TGCGCCAGCAGCCAAGTACCGAGCGGGAGTCCTAACAATGAGCAGTTCTTC.

The sample holds a few counts of this clone. V and J are TRBV6-5 and TRBJ1-5, with D possibly matching TRBD1 (5 bases). V was shortened by 4 bases and J by 5 bases, with 12 bases between the two germline ends. Germline CDR1 is MNHEY and CDR2 is SVGAGI. This CDR3 spans 14 amino acids. The chain's CDR3 is CASSLRGGYQPQHF. Here the CDR3 DNA reads TGTGCCAGCAGTTTGAGGGGAGGCTATCAGCCCCAGCATTTT.

The genes are TRBV7-9 and TRBJ2-1, with TRBD2 matching 8 bases. V lost 5 bases, J lost 8 bases, and 11 bases stayed unmatched. CDR3 length: 15 residues. Germline V lookup: CDR1 SEHNR, CDR2 FQNEAQ (reference sequence). CDR3 amino acids: CASSPRTSLGDEQFF. DNA of the CDR3: TGTGCCAGCAGCCCCCGGACTAGCTTGGGGGATGAGCAGTTCTTC.

The chain carries TRBV5-5 and TRBJ2-6; no clear D gene. Germline V CDR1 and CDR2: SGHKS, YYEKEE (reference sequence). This CDR3 is built from 18 residues. V was trimmed by 0 bases and J by 0 bases, leaving 13 bases between them. The CDR3 loop reads CASSLDAGSPSGANVLTF. DNA of the CDR3: TGTGCCAGCAGCTTGGATGCAGGTTCACCCTCTGGGGCCAACGTCCTGACTTTC. The full variable domain, its missing parts supplied by reference TRBV5-5 and TRBJ2-6, is DAGVTQSPTHLIKTRGQQVTLRCSPISGHKSVSWYQQVLGQGPQFIFQYYEKEERGRGNFPDRFSARQFPNYSSELNVNALLLGDSALYLCASSLDAGSPSGANVLTFGAGSRLTVL.

V gene TRBV12-5 combines with J gene TRBJ1-2; D is possibly TRBD1 (5 bases). The CDR3 is 16 residues long. In germline, CDR1 is LGHNT, CDR2 FRNRAP. V shed 5 bases and J shed 4 bases, with 20 bases lying between them. The CDR3 bases are TGTGCTAGTGGTGGCGGGGTGCAGGGAAAGACCTATGGCTACACCTTC. It is translated as CASGGGVQGKTYGYTF.

The rearrangement uses TRBV12-5 and TRBJ1-1; D uncertain. The germline V and J ends were trimmed by 6 bases and 5 bases, with 10 bases remaining between them. The length of the CDR3 is 12 residues. CDR1 is LGHNT and CDR2 is FRNRAP in the germline V gene. The CDR3 region has the DNA TGTGCTAGTGGACCAACGGGTACTGAAGCTTTCTTT. It yields the protein CASGPTGTEAFF.

V and J are TRBV2 and TRBJ2-1, with 10 bases that match TRBD1. Trimming at V came to 4 bases and at J to 4 bases, leaving 10 bases not matched to a gene. CDR1 and CDR2 from the germline V gene are SNHLY and FYNNEI. The CDR3 contains 17 residues. The CDR3 spells CASSVSSRDRGYNEQFF. The DNA of the CDR3 is TGTGCCAGCAGTGTTTCCTCCCGGGACAGGGGTTACAATGAGCAGTTCTTC.

The chain carries TRBV7-9 and TRBJ1-2; no definite D call. The CDR3 extends over 14 amino acids. Germline V gene lookup returns CDR1 SEHNR and CDR2 FQNEAQ (reference sequence). The V gene lost 1 base and the J gene lost 4 bases, with 10 bases spanning the gap. CDR3 loop: CASSLDLRPYGYTF. The CDR3 DNA sequence: TGTGCCAGCAGCTTAGACCTCCGGCCCTATGGCTACACCTTC.

This clone has a handful of counts. Here the CDR3 DNA reads TGTGCCAGCAGTAACCTAGCGGGGGAAATGAATGAGCAGTTCTTC. Its protein product is CASSNLAGEMNEQFF. The V call is TRBV6-4, the J call TRBJ2-1; 10 bases line up with TRBD2. Germline CDR1 MRHNA, CDR2 SNTAGT. V shed 5 bases and J 7 bases; nucleotides not matched to a gene: 8. This CDR3 is built from 15 residues.

The chain couples TRBV4-2 to TRBJ1-2; the D gene is possibly TRBD1 (5 bases). V lost 0 bases to trimming and J lost 8 bases, with 7 bases between them. The CDR3 sequence is 12 residues long. CDR1 is LGHNA and CDR2 is YNFKEQ in the germline V gene. The CDR3 DNA reads as TGTGCCAGCAGCCAAGATCGGGGGGGCTACACCTTC. Translated, it gives CASSQDRGGYTF.

This clone showed up just once. V usage is TRBV9 and J usage is TRBJ1-5; 7 bases match TRBD1. CDR3 length: 14 residues. The V gene's germline CDR1 is SGDLS and CDR2 YYNGEE. V lost 0 bases to trimming and J lost 7 bases; unmatched junction nucleotides: 4. CDR3 sequence reads: CASSVGTGAQPQHF. DNA of the CDR3: TGTGCCAGCAGCGTAGGAACAGGGGCACAGCCCCAGCATTTT.

This rearrangement joins TRBV29-1 to TRBJ2-1, with D perhaps TRBD2 (5 bases). The CDR3 runs to 17 residues. Germline CDR1 and CDR2: SQVTM and ANQGSEA. The V and J ends lost 0 bases and 3 bases respectively, with 18 bases between them. The CDR3 DNA reads TGCAGCGTTGAAGATGGTCGGACGGGCGGGTACTACAATGAGCAGTTCTTC. Amino acid sequence: CSVEDGRTGGYYNEQFF.

This clone qualifies as medium-sized. This chain joins TRBV9 and TRBJ1-3; no clear D. Germline V gives CDR1 SGDLS, CDR2 YYNGEE. With 0 bases removed from V and 4 bases from J, the gap between germline ends came to 14 bases. CDR3 length: 16 amino acids. The CDR3 region is CASSVEAGPIGNTIYF. CDR3 coding DNA: TGTGCCAGCAGCGTAGAGGCAGGCCCCATCGGAAACACCATATATTTT.

The chain combines TRBV7-9 with TRBJ1-1, with 7 bases lining up with TRBD1. The CDR3 length is 14 residues. The V gene end was trimmed by 5 bases and the J gene end by 6 bases; junction bases not matched to a gene: 9. Germline V CDR1 and CDR2: SEHNR, FQNEAQ (reference sequence). The CDR3 DNA is TGTGCCAGCAGCCTGTCGACAGGGATAGCTGAAGCTTTCTTT. It encodes CASSLSTGIAEAFF.

The chain is built from TRBV2 and TRBJ1-5; D ambiguous. This CDR3 contains 16 residues. V was cut by 3 bases and J by 0 bases, with 12 bases left in between. Germline loops: CDR1 SNHLY, CDR2 FYNNEI. The CDR3 reads CASSDEGWGSNQPQHF. The DNA for the CDR3 is TGTGCCAGCAGTGACGAAGGGTGGGGTAGCAATCAGCCCCAGCATTTT.

The J gene is TRBJ2-1, the V gene TRBV7-3; 7 bases map to TRBD2. The CDR3 length is 15 residues. Germline-derived CDR1 and CDR2 are SGHTA and FQGTGA. V lost 2 bases and J lost 8; bases outside the gene matches: 9. The CDR3 region has the DNA TGTGCCAGCAGCTTATCTGGCGGGGGAGGCGATGAGCAGTTCTTC. This codes for CASSLSGGGGDEQFF.

This chain links TRBV27 with TRBJ1-5; no definite D call. CDR1 is MNHEY and CDR2 is SMNVEV in the germline V gene (reference sequence). V lost 3 bases, J lost 1 base, and 7 bases lay in between. CDR3 length: 14 residues. CDR3 amino acids: CASSFTGSNQPQHF. The CDR3 nucleotides are TGTGCCAGCAGTTTTACCGGGAGCAATCAGCCCCAGCATTTT.

The genes are TRBV10-3 and TRBJ2-3; maybe TRBD2 (6 bases). This CDR3 comprises 13 residues. With 8 bases removed from V and 7 bases from J, the gap between germline ends came to 16 bases. Germline CDR1 is ENHRY and CDR2 is SYGVKD. The CDR3 reads CAILGTPSHTQYF. The CDR3 bases are TGTGCCATCCTAGGGACTCCCTCCCATACGCAGTATTTT.